What follows are 22 T cell receptor beta chains derived from one specimen sequenced in a study of kidney transplant recipient with SARS-CoV-2 infection. One entry per CDR3 protein results from TCRdb running MiXCR on the reads. The sample includes roughly 230,000 distinct CDR3 sequences, 29% of them seen just once. Sequencing was performed on a blood sample, taken at baseline and around day 110 from a kidney transplant recipient. These TCRs come from a male patient younger than 45 who had COVID-19 and was a kidney transplant recipient. Some T cells may be provided by the graft donor.

Notes on this clonotype: This may arise from a read error, as a much more abundant clone is one base away. CDR3 sequence reads: CASARLAGLYEQYF. CDR3 nucleotide sequence: TGTGCCAGCGCCCGACTAGCGGGACTATACGAGCAGTACTTC. The J gene is TRBJ2-7, the V gene TRBV5-6, with 11 bases fitting TRBD2. The V and J ends lost 7 bases and 4 bases, in that order; junction bases with no gene match: 7. The CDR3 is 14 residues long. Germline V gives CDR1 SGHDT, CDR2 YYEEEE.

This clonotype showed up many times. The rearrangement joins TRBV4-2 to TRBJ1-3; tentatively, D is TRBD1 (6 bases). The length of the CDR3 is 15 residues. V was cut by 1 base and J by 3 bases, with 10 bases left in between. CDR1 LGHNA and CDR2 YNFKEQ come from the germline V gene. The CDR3 nucleotides read TGTGCCAGCAGCCAAGCTCAGGGGTATGGAAACACCATATATTTT. This codes for CASSQAQGYGNTIYF.

The chain uses TRBV5-1 and TRBJ2-5; perhaps TRBD1 as D (6 bases). The germline CDR1 and CDR2 sequences are SGHRS and YFSETQ. Trimming removed 3 bases at V and 1 base at J, with 10 bases between. The CDR3 totals 14 residues. CDR3 coding DNA: TGCGCCAGCAGCTCAGGGGCAGGCCAAGAGACCCAGTACTTC. Translated: CASSSGAGQETQYF.

J is TRBJ2-6 and V is TRBV1. TRBV1 is designated a pseudogene. This CDR3 spans 18 amino acids. The CDR3 nucleotides are TGCACCAGCAGGTACGGGGTTTGTGCACAAAGTCGGGCCAACGTCCTGACTTTC. Translation gives CTSRYGVCAQSRANVLTF.

This clonotype was recorded at least ten times. The V gene is TRBV10-2, the J gene TRBJ2-2, with D possibly TRBD2 on 5 matching bases. Germline CDR1 WSHSY, CDR2 SAAADI. Trimming stripped 4 bases from V and 0 bases from J, with 6 bases between. CDR3 length equals 14 residues. The CDR3 here is CASSAGTNTGELFF. DNA for the CDR3: TGCGCCAGCAGTGCCGGGACGAACACCGGGGAGCTGTTTTTT.

In this sample, this clonotype turned up many times. One end of the junction does not line up with germline, which may come from a read error. The gene calls are TRBV5-1 and TRBJ2-7; perhaps D is TRBD1 or TRBD2 (6 bases each). The CDR3 extends over 13 amino acids. Germline values: CDR1 SGHRS, CDR2 YFSETQ. The CDR3 region is CASSLPGAYEQYF. The DNA for the CDR3 is TGTGCCAGCAGCTTACCGGGGGCATACGAGCAGTACTTC.

As regards this clonotype: It may be a read error: a sequence one base away is much more abundant. The CDR3 coding sequence is TGTGCCAGCTCGGACTATGGCTGCACCTTC. It encodes CASSDYGCTF. J is TRBJ1-2 and V is TRBV28; D remains unclear. The CDR3 length is 10 residues. In germline, CDR1 is MDHEN, CDR2 SYDVKM.

This clonotype was observed at least ten times. J is TRBJ1-5 and V is TRBV28; the match to TRBD1 covers 8 bases. The CDR3 contains 16 residues. J gave up 5 bases and V 3 bases, and 9 bases lay outside the gene matches. The germline CDR1 and CDR2 sequences are MDHEN and SYDVKM. The CDR3 bases are TGTGCCAGCAGTTTGCCCCGGACAGGGATTTATCAGCCCCAGCATTTT. It translates to CASSLPRTGIYQPQHF.

The chain uses TRBV7-2 and TRBJ2-2; D is undetermined. Germline CDR1 is SGHTA and CDR2 is FQGNSA. V was cut by 2 bases and J by 3 bases, with 7 bases left in between. This CDR3 region has 14 residues. The CDR3: CASSLSPYTGELFF. The DNA of the CDR3 is TGTGCCAGCAGCTTAAGTCCCTACACCGGGGAGCTGTTTTTT.

This clonotype was counted many times. The gene calls are TRBV25-1 and TRBJ1-2, with 7 bases fitting TRBD1. The trim removed 5 bases at V and 4 bases at J, leaving 16 bases unmatched. Germline loops: CDR1 MGHDK, CDR2 SYGVNS. The CDR3 sequence is 17 residues long. The DNA for the CDR3 is TGTGCCAGCAGTAGGACAGGAGAACTGGGAAAGACCTATGGCTACACCTTC. Translation gives CASSRTGELGKTYGYTF.

This clonotype was detected a few times. The rearrangement uses TRBV20-1 and TRBJ2-7, with TRBD2 matching 11 bases. The V and J ends lost 1 base and 7 bases, in that order; junction bases with no gene match: 9. Germline V CDR1 and CDR2: DFQATT, SNEGSKA (reference sequence). CDR3 length equals 15 residues. The CDR3: CSARAEGRLAGEQYF. The DNA for the CDR3 is TGCAGTGCTAGAGCGGAAGGGAGACTAGCGGGAGAGCAGTACTTC.

With respect to this clonotype: Being one base from a much bigger clone, this may be a read error. This chain links TRBV4-2 with TRBJ2-2; 8 bases agree with TRBD2. Germline V CDR1 and CDR2: LGHNA, YNFKEQ. The CDR3 spans 16 residues. The DNA for the CDR3 is TGTGCCGGCAGCCAAGATGGGACTAGATTCTCCGGGGAGCTGTTTTTT. Translating it yields CAGSQDGTRFSGELFF.

This clonotype was observed at least ten times. This chain joins TRBV5-1 and TRBJ1-2; D unresolved. The CDR3 sequence is 14 residues long. CDR1 and CDR2 (germline): SGHRS, YFSETQ. The V and J ends lost 4 bases and 4 bases respectively, with 14 bases between them. The DNA of the CDR3 is TGCGCCAGCAGCCCGGACGGCTCCCCCTATGGCTACACCTTC. It codes for CASSPDGSPYGYTF.

In its sample, this clonotype was seen once. This may be a read error: a much more frequent sequence differs by one nucleotide. The chain recombines TRBV6-2 or TRBV6-3 with TRBJ2-5; tentatively, D is TRBD2 (6 bases). The germline V and J ends were trimmed by 2 bases and 9 bases, with 16 bases remaining between them. CDR1 is MNHEY and CDR2 is SVGEGT in the germline V gene. The CDR3 sequence is 14 residues long. CDR3 sequence (DNA): TGTGCCAGCAGTTACGGACCGACGAGGGAGGCCCAGTACTTC. Protein product: CASSYGPTREAQYF.

This clonotype was counted many times. V and J are TRBV29-1 and TRBJ2-7; either TRBD1 or TRBD2 may fit D (5 bases each). Per the germline V gene, CDR1 is SQVTM and CDR2 is ANQGSEA. The CDR3 spans 14 residues. The V end was cut by 7 bases, the J end by 0 bases, with 16 bases between. CDR3 region: CSADPTGLSYEQYF. CDR3 sequence (DNA): TGCAGCGCAGACCCAACGGGGCTCTCCTACGAGCAGTACTTC.

On this clonotype: This likely traces to a read error, being one base from a far larger clone. The V gene is TRBV7-9, the J gene TRBJ2-1; D is ambiguous. The last part of the DNA fits TRBJ2-7 better; the J call may be wrong. Germline CDR1 and CDR2: SEHNR and FQNEAQ (reference sequence). The CDR3 is 13 amino acids. In nucleotides, the CDR3 is TGTGCCAGCAGCTTAGGGCCCAACTGCGAGCAGTACGTC. Translated: CASSLGPNCEQYV.

This clonotype was observed at least ten times. The J gene is TRBJ2-2, the V gene TRBV10-1; possibly TRBD2 for D (5 bases). The germline V and J ends were trimmed by 10 bases and 6 bases, with 12 bases remaining between them. The germline V gene has CDR1 WNHNN and CDR2 SYGVQD (reference sequence). The CDR3 totals 12 residues. CDR3 sequence: CATGIRPGELFF. The CDR3 DNA is TGCGCCACCGGGATAAGGCCCGGGGAGCTGTTTTTT.

As concerns this clonotype: A clone one base away is much larger, so this may be a read error. J is TRBJ2-7 and V is TRBV11-2; D gene unclear. Per germline, CDR1 SGHAT and CDR2 FQNNGV. CDR3 length: 14 residues. The CDR3 protein is CASSLVAQSYDQYF. The CDR3 DNA reads as TGTGCCAGCAGCTTAGTAGCTCAGTCCTACGATCAGTACTTC.

This clonotype was detected many times. V usage is TRBV27 and J usage is TRBJ2-7; a possible D gene is TRBD2 (5 bases). CDR1 MNHEY and CDR2 SMNVEV come from the germline V gene (reference sequence). V was pared by 3 bases and J by 0 bases, with 9 bases between. The CDR3 covers 14 residues. The CDR3 DNA is TGTGCCAGCAGTTTTAGGAGGAGCTCCTACGAGCAGTACTTC. Its protein is CASSFRRSSYEQYF.

This clonotype was seen many times. The genes are TRBV5-6 and TRBJ2-7; D is undetermined. Germline loops: CDR1 SGHDT, CDR2 YYEEEE. The CDR3 is 12 residues long. Trimming left V 1 base short and J 3 bases short, with 5 bases between. Here the CDR3 DNA reads TGTGCCAGCAGCTTGTGGAGCTACGAGCAGTACTTC. This encodes CASSLWSYEQYF.

This clonotype was observed many times. The V gene is TRBV12-2, the J gene TRBJ2-2; the D call TRBD2 from the table was never checked on the DNA. TRBV12-2 is recorded as a pseudogene. The CDR3 contains 15 residues. Here the CDR3 DNA reads TGTGCAAGTCGCTTAGTTCCCTCGGACACCGGGGAGCTGTTTTTT. It yields the protein CASRLVPSDTGELFF.

This rearrangement joins TRBV5-4 to TRBJ1-2; no reliable D call. V was shortened by 7 bases and J by 4 bases, with 23 bases between the two germline ends. Germline V gives CDR1 SGHNT, CDR2 YYREEE (reference sequence). The CDR3 contains 16 residues. For the CDR3, the DNA is TGTGCCAGCGGGTCGAACGTACCAGGAAAGGCCTATGGCTACACCTTC. Protein sequence: CASGSNVPGKAYGYTF.